This TCR beta chain is drawn from a study of cytomegalovirus exposure and HLA in healthy donors. On this clone: Its matching antigen is unknown.

Germline V CDR1 and CDR2: MDHEN, SYDVKM. There are 14 residues in the CDR3. V dropped 6 bases and J dropped 4 bases, with 13 bases sitting between them. General study results and limits: In a later analysis, HLA-C alleles had the fewest associated TCRs, DRB1 alleles the most. A reported reduction in N-insertions relative to the approximately 640-donor mean was seen in an Asian-associated ancestry cluster in a later analysis. Excluded: some indistinguishable V segments such as TRBV6-2 and TRBV6-3.

The primer mix had 60 Vbeta and 13 Jbeta primers. Using immunoSEQ multiplex PCR, the repertoire was profiled, and TCRdb retains in-frame clones only, with some absent. Here the sample spans 150,000 or so clones, roughly 80% being singletons. Likely unrecorded immune exposures existed in these nominally healthy donors. The TCR originated in a woman aged 40 to 50 in good health and CMV-seronegative. The rearrangement joins TRBV28 to TRBJ1-5; tentative D call: TRBD1 (6 bases). Sequencing used PBMCs. The CDR3: CASSWTDSNQPQHF. The CDR3, as DNA: TGTGCCAGCAGCTGGACAGATTCGAATCAGCCCCAGCATTTT.